The rows below give T cell receptor beta chains drawn from one sample of a study of CD8 T cells in Susac syndrome. TCRdb analysed the immunoSEQ multiplex PCR reads with MiXCR anew, one entry per CDR3 protein. The repertoire includes about 300,000 distinct CDR3 sequences, 90% to 95% of them detected once, and more than 0.06% sits in the top ten. Sequences were obtained from CD4+ T cells from PBMCs. These receptors were obtained from a human donor with multiple sclerosis. Both conserved end residues are part of each CDR3. Each record gives: CDR3 protein, CDR3 DNA, V gene, D gene, J gene, clone size. A D gene is named only where the DNA matches it firmly. Only some rows state a clone size, as once, few, many or a class for expanded clones.

CDR3aa: CASSPVTRQPQHF
CDR3nt: TGTGCCAGCAGCCCCGTGACTCGGCAGCCCCAGCATTTT
v_gene: TRBV6-2/TRBV6-3
d_gene: -
j_gene: TRBJ1-5
abundance: once

CDR3aa: CASRLGGAQYF
CDR3nt: TGTGCCAGCAGACTCGGGGGGGCTCAGTACTTC
v_gene: TRBV12-3/TRBV12-4
d_gene: TRBD2
j_gene: TRBJ2-5
abundance: -

CDR3aa: CASSLSNPGDTEAFF
CDR3nt: TGCGCCAGCAGCTTATCGAACCCAGGGGACACTGAAGCTTTCTTT
v_gene: TRBV5-1
d_gene: -
j_gene: TRBJ1-1
abundance: -

CDR3aa: CASSQVRGLADGYTF
CDR3nt: TGCGCCAGCAGCCAAGTCCGGGGGCTTGCCGATGGCTACACCTTC
v_gene: TRBV4-3
d_gene: -
j_gene: TRBJ1-2
abundance: once

CDR3aa: CASSPGEFVYGYTF
CDR3nt: TGTGCCAGCAGCCCAGGGGAGTTCGTCTATGGCTACACCTTC
v_gene: TRBV27
d_gene: -
j_gene: TRBJ1-2
abundance: -

CDR3aa: CSARRGGAGRTDTQYF
CDR3nt: TGCAGTGCTAGACGGGGGGGAGCGGGACGCACAGATACGCAGTATTTT
v_gene: TRBV20-1
d_gene: TRBD2
j_gene: TRBJ2-3
abundance: -

CDR3aa: CASSQTRVSNSPLHF
CDR3nt: TGTGCCAGCAGTCAGACCAGGGTCAGTAATTCACCCCTCCACTTT
v_gene: TRBV9
d_gene: -
j_gene: TRBJ1-6
abundance: -

CDR3aa: CASSYSEGTGRNEQFF
CDR3nt: TGTGCCAGCAGTTACTCGGAGGGGACAGGGAGGAATGAGCAGTTCTTC
v_gene: TRBV6-5
d_gene: TRBD1
j_gene: TRBJ2-1
abundance: -

CDR3aa: CASSAGTGGWNQPQHF
CDR3nt: TGTGCCAGCAGCGCAGGGACAGGTGGATGGAATCAGCCCCAGCATTTT
v_gene: TRBV5-6
d_gene: TRBD1
j_gene: TRBJ1-5
abundance: once

CDR3aa: CASSSDWRDQFF
CDR3nt: TGTGCCAGCAGCTCAGACTGGAGAGACCAGTTCTTC
v_gene: TRBV7-2
d_gene: -
j_gene: TRBJ2-1
abundance: -

CDR3aa: CASSFQQGSGGYTF
CDR3nt: TGTGCCAGCAGCTTCCAACAGGGTTCCGGCGGCTACACCTTC
v_gene: TRBV7-2
d_gene: -
j_gene: TRBJ1-2
abundance: -

CDR3aa: CASSQGRSNQPQHF
CDR3nt: TGTGCCAGCAGTCAGGGACGGAGCAATCAGCCCCAGCATTTT
v_gene: TRBV6-5
d_gene: -
j_gene: TRBJ1-5
abundance: -

CDR3aa: CASSAGQGWGPLDTQYF
CDR3nt: TGTGCCAGCAGCGCAGGACAGGGATGGGGACCCTTAGATACGCAGTATTTT
v_gene: TRBV7-3
d_gene: TRBD1
j_gene: TRBJ2-3
abundance: once

CDR3aa: CASRGLLRETQYF
CDR3nt: TGTGCCAGCAGGGGACTGCTGAGAGAGACCCAGTACTTC
v_gene: TRBV3-1
d_gene: -
j_gene: TRBJ2-5
abundance: once

CDR3aa: CASKRTTGSYGYTF
CDR3nt: TGCGCCAGCAAAAGAACGACGGGTTCCTATGGCTACACCTTC
v_gene: TRBV5-1
d_gene: -
j_gene: TRBJ1-2
abundance: -

CDR3aa: CASSHEQGEYGYTF
CDR3nt: TGTGCCAGCAGTCACGAACAGGGGGAGTATGGCTACACCTTC
v_gene: TRBV6-5
d_gene: TRBD1
j_gene: TRBJ1-2
abundance: -

CDR3aa: CSARVPTGASYEQYF
CDR3nt: TGCAGTGCTAGAGTTCCCACAGGGGCCTCTTACGAGCAGTACTTC
v_gene: TRBV20-1
d_gene: TRBD1
j_gene: TRBJ2-7
abundance: -

CDR3aa: CASGRPGRETQYF
CDR3nt: TGTGCCAGCGGCAGACCTGGGAGGGAGACCCAGTACTTC
v_gene: TRBV27
d_gene: -
j_gene: TRBJ2-5
abundance: -

CDR3aa: CASSPGSTISNQPQHF
CDR3nt: TGTGCCAGCAGCCCCGGATCCACGATAAGCAATCAGCCCCAGCATTTT
v_gene: TRBV7-2
d_gene: -
j_gene: TRBJ1-5
abundance: -

CDR3aa: CASSQGQGVNTEAFF
CDR3nt: TGCGCCAGCAGCCAAGGACAGGGGGTGAACACTGAAGCTTTCTTT
v_gene: TRBV4-1
d_gene: TRBD1
j_gene: TRBJ1-1
abundance: few

CDR3aa: CASSLAGDGGYTF
CDR3nt: TGCGCCAGCAGCTTGGCTGGGGATGGTGGCTACACCTTC
v_gene: TRBV5-1
d_gene: -
j_gene: TRBJ1-2
abundance: -

CDR3aa: CASSYSDQPQHF
CDR3nt: TGTGCCAGCAGTTATAGTGATCAGCCCCAGCATTTT
v_gene: TRBV6-2/TRBV6-3
d_gene: -
j_gene: TRBJ1-5
abundance: -

CDR3aa: CASSLDYTQETQYF
CDR3nt: TGTGCCAGCAGCTTAGACTACACCCAAGAGACCCAGTACTTC
v_gene: TRBV7-2
d_gene: -
j_gene: TRBJ2-5
abundance: few

CDR3aa: CSVDPDRGSYNEQFF
CDR3nt: TGCAGCGTAGACCCGGACAGGGGCTCCTACAATGAGCAGTTCTTC
v_gene: TRBV29-1
d_gene: TRBD1
j_gene: TRBJ2-1
abundance: -

CDR3aa: CASSQTPRSLAGGYQETQYF
CDR3nt: TGCGCCAGCAGCCAGACGCCTCGGTCCCTAGCGGGAGGGTACCAAGAGACCCAGTACTTC
v_gene: TRBV4-1
d_gene: TRBD2
j_gene: TRBJ2-5
abundance: -

CDR3aa: CSASKGAGQETQYF
CDR3nt: TGCAGTGCTAGCAAGGGGGCCGGACAAGAGACCCAGTACTTC
v_gene: TRBV20-1
d_gene: TRBD1
j_gene: TRBJ2-5
abundance: -

CDR3aa: CASSLFGGRVTDTQYF
CDR3nt: TGTGCCAGCAGTTTATTCGGGGGCAGAGTTACAGATACGCAGTATTTT
v_gene: TRBV27
d_gene: -
j_gene: TRBJ2-3
abundance: -

CDR3aa: CASAGGAKETQYF
CDR3nt: TGTGCCAGCGCCGGGGGGGCGAAGGAGACCCAGTACTTC
v_gene: TRBV18
d_gene: TRBD2
j_gene: TRBJ2-5
abundance: -

CDR3aa: CASCKGAVDYGYTF
CDR3nt: TGTGCCAGCTGTAAGGGGGCTGTCGACTATGGCTACACCTTC
v_gene: TRBV2
d_gene: TRBD1
j_gene: TRBJ1-2
abundance: -

CDR3aa: CASSVGSGSNTGELFF
CDR3nt: TGTGCCAGCAGCGTAGGAAGTGGGTCGAACACCGGGGAGCTGTTTTTT
v_gene: TRBV9
d_gene: -
j_gene: TRBJ2-2
abundance: -

CDR3aa: CASSSSGTLGETQYF
CDR3nt: TGTGCCAGCAGCTCCTCTGGGACTTTGGGAGAGACCCAGTACTTC
v_gene: TRBV7-3
d_gene: -
j_gene: TRBJ2-5
abundance: -

CDR3aa: CASSLGGGSAGYTF
CDR3nt: TGCGCCAGCAGCTTGGGGGGAGGGTCGGCTGGCTACACCTTC
v_gene: TRBV5-1
d_gene: -
j_gene: TRBJ1-2
abundance: -

CDR3aa: CSARAPLAGSYNEQFF
CDR3nt: TGCAGTGCTAGAGCCCCACTAGCGGGCTCCTACAATGAGCAGTTCTTC
v_gene: TRBV20-1
d_gene: TRBD2
j_gene: TRBJ2-1
abundance: -

CDR3aa: CSAPGHPNQPQHF
CDR3nt: TGCAGTGCCCCCGGACACCCAAATCAGCCCCAGCATTTT
v_gene: TRBV20-1
d_gene: -
j_gene: TRBJ1-5
abundance: -

CDR3aa: CASSVTSGGQDTQYF
CDR3nt: TGTGCCAGCAGTGTGACTAGCGGGGGCCAAGATACGCAGTATTTT
v_gene: TRBV27
d_gene: TRBD2
j_gene: TRBJ2-3
abundance: -

CDR3aa: CASSPLGQGAGELFF
CDR3nt: TGTGCCAGCTCACCACTGGGACAGGGAGCCGGGGAGCTGTTTTTT
v_gene: TRBV18
d_gene: TRBD1
j_gene: TRBJ2-2
abundance: -

CDR3aa: CASSSILAGATETQYF
CDR3nt: TGTGCCAGCAGTTCTATACTAGCGGGGGCTACAGAGACCCAGTACTTC
v_gene: TRBV5-6
d_gene: TRBD2
j_gene: TRBJ2-5
abundance: -

CDR3aa: CSGNRVEVGGYTF
CDR3nt: TGCAGCGGAAACAGGGTAGAGGTGGGAGGCTACACCTTC
v_gene: TRBV29-1
d_gene: -
j_gene: TRBJ1-2
abundance: -

CDR3aa: CASSIVSSPLHF
CDR3nt: TGTGCCAGTAGTATTGTCAGTTCACCCCTCCACTTT
v_gene: TRBV19
d_gene: -
j_gene: TRBJ1-6
abundance: -

CDR3aa: CASSWGGANVLTF
CDR3nt: TGTGCCAGCAGTTGGGGTGGGGCCAACGTCCTGACTTTC
v_gene: TRBV6-5
d_gene: -
j_gene: TRBJ2-6
abundance: -

CDR3aa: CASSGDKGQGSNEQYF
CDR3nt: TGTGCCAGCAGTGGCGACAAAGGACAGGGGTCCAACGAGCAGTACTTC
v_gene: TRBV6-2/TRBV6-3
d_gene: TRBD1
j_gene: TRBJ2-7
abundance: -

CDR3aa: CASGGQGLSEQYF
CDR3nt: TGTGCCAGCGGGGGACAGGGGTTATCCGAGCAGTACTTC
v_gene: TRBV2
d_gene: TRBD1
j_gene: TRBJ2-7
abundance: -

CDR3aa: CASSREPQPETQYF
CDR3nt: TGTGCCAGCAGCCGTGAACCCCAGCCGGAGACCCAGTACTTC
v_gene: TRBV5-8
d_gene: -
j_gene: TRBJ2-5
abundance: -

CDR3aa: CASGQGGAEAFF
CDR3nt: TGTGCCAGCGGACAGGGGGGTGCTGAAGCTTTCTTT
v_gene: TRBV21-1
d_gene: -
j_gene: TRBJ1-1
abundance: -

CDR3aa: CASSFGVGRSDNEQFF
CDR3nt: TGTGCCAGCAGTTTCGGTGTGGGACGTTCCGACAATGAGCAGTTCTTC
v_gene: TRBV28
d_gene: -
j_gene: TRBJ2-1
abundance: -

CDR3aa: CASSQVDEAFF
CDR3nt: TGTGCCAGCAGCCAGGTGGATGAAGCTTTCTTT
v_gene: TRBV3-1
d_gene: -
j_gene: TRBJ1-1
abundance: few

CDR3aa: CSARSFAADTQYF
CDR3nt: TGCAGTGCCCGTTCGTTCGCAGCAGATACGCAGTATTTT
v_gene: TRBV20-1
d_gene: -
j_gene: TRBJ2-3
abundance: -

CDR3aa: CASSVGGLRQETQYF
CDR3nt: TGTGCCAGCAGCGTAGGGGGGCTAAGGCAAGAGACCCAGTACTTC
v_gene: TRBV9
d_gene: -
j_gene: TRBJ2-5
abundance: -

CDR3aa: CASSYIGQGSGEQYF
CDR3nt: TGCGCCAGCAGCTATATCGGACAGGGAAGTGGGGAGCAGTACTTC
v_gene: TRBV5-1
d_gene: TRBD1
j_gene: TRBJ2-7
abundance: -